The 30 T cell receptor beta chains reported below all come from one sample, sequenced in a study of metastatic and nonmetastatic thyroid tumors. All patients were untreated before thyroid surgery. TCRdb re-called clones via MiXCR from the PCR reads. This repertoire shows 11,000 or so clones, 32% found once; its top ten account for more than 9.5%. Sequenced input: tumor tissue. All receptors derive from a female donor with papillary thyroid cancer or a benign thyroid nodule (not recorded which). Some clones in this sample may be carry-over from other donors' samples.

The chain joins TRBV30 to TRBJ2-2; D gene unclear. V lost 1 base to trimming and J lost 3 bases, with 15 bases between them. This CDR3 contains 16 residues. Germline V gene data show CDR1 as GTSNPN and CDR2 as SVGIG (reference sequence). CDR3 DNA sequence: TGTGCCTGGAGTGCGCCCCTTGGACGGCACACCGGGGAGCTGTTTTTT. Translated: CAWSAPLGRHTGELFF. Drawing the rest from reference TRBV30 and TRBJ2-2, the complete variable domain is SQTIHQWPATLVQPVGSPLSLECTVEGTSNPNLYWYRQAAGRGLQLLFYSVGIGQISSEVPQNLSASRPQDRQFILSSKKLLLSDSGFYLCAWSAPLGRHTGELFFGEGSRLTVL.

There are a few counts of this clone. The CDR3 coding sequence is TGTGCCAGCAGTGAGGCGGACACCGGGGAGCTGTTTTTT. It yields the protein CASSEADTGELFF. V gene TRBV6-4 combines with J gene TRBJ2-2; no clear D gene. The germline V gene encodes CDR1 MRHNA and CDR2 SNTAGT. Trimming stripped 3 bases from V and 3 bases from J, with 5 bases between. There are 13 residues in the CDR3.

This clone was observed a handful of times. This may come from a read error, since a much larger clone is one base off. The sample holds other DNA sequences that translate to the same CDR3. The chain is built from TRBV7-6 and TRBJ2-7; D is possibly TRBD1 or TRBD2 (5 bases each). In germline, CDR1 is SGHVS, CDR2 FNYEAQ. This CDR3 comprises 13 residues. V gave up 5 bases and J gave up 4 bases, with 12 bases separating them. CDR3 coding DNA: TGTGCCAGCAGCCCTACTAGGGGATACGAGCAGTACTTC. It yields the protein CASSPTRGYEQYF.

Remarks on this clone: Mismatch with germline at one junction end may stem from a read error. In nucleotides, the CDR3 is TGTGCCAGCAGTTCCTCCGACAGGAGCACTGAATCTTTCTTT. It specifies CASSSSDRSTESFF. The chain employs TRBV12-3 or TRBV12-4 and TRBJ1-1; possible D gene TRBD1, 6 bases. This CDR3 region has 14 residues.

This clone was observed a few times. Being one base from a much bigger clone, this may be a read error. Other DNA sequences within the sample encode an identical CDR3. The chain recombines TRBV10-3 with TRBJ1-5; TRBD1 agrees at 9 bases. Germline CDR1 reads ENHRY; CDR2 reads SYGVKD. The length of the CDR3 is 15 residues. CDR3 protein: CAISESGQGRQPQHF. The CDR3 DNA sequence: TGTGCCATCAGTGAGTCCGGACAGGGGCGCCAGCCCCAGCACTTT.

The chain combines TRBV11-2 with TRBJ2-1, with D possibly TRBD2 on 6 matching bases. The CDR3 length is 15 residues. Per germline, CDR1 SGHAT and CDR2 FQNNGV. V dropped 6 bases and J dropped 3 bases, with 15 bases sitting between them. The CDR3 protein is CASRHPGTFYNEQFF. The DNA of the CDR3 is TGTGCCAGCAGGCACCCCGGGACTTTCTACAATGAGCAGTTCTTC. The whole variable domain, filled in from reference TRBV11-2 and TRBJ2-1, reads EAGVAQSPRYKIIEKRQSVAFWCNPISGHATLYWYQQILGQGPKLLIQFQNNGVVDDSQLPKDRFSAERLKGVDSTLKIQPAKLEDSAVYLCASRHPGTFYNEQFFGPGTRLTVL.

The chain joins TRBV5-1 to TRBJ2-3, with 8 nucleotides matching TRBD1. With V trimmed by 5 bases and J by 6 bases, 23 bases remained unmatched. Germline CDR1 is SGHRS and CDR2 is YFSETQ. The CDR3 extends over 19 amino acids. The CDR3 DNA reads TGCGCCAGCAGTACATCCGCGCAGGGGGCGTTATGGCCACCCGATACGCAGTATTTT. Residues: CASSTSAQGALWPPDTQYF. The full variable domain, rest sourced from reference TRBV5-1 and TRBJ2-3, is KAGVTQTPRYLIKTRGQQVTLSCSPISGHRSVSWYQQTPGQGLQFLFEYFSETQRNKGNFPGRFSGRQFSNSRSEMNVSTLELGDSALYLCASSTSAQGALWPPDTQYFGPGTRLTVL.

The gene calls are TRBV20-1 and TRBJ1-6; perhaps TRBD1 as D (6 bases). CDR1 and CDR2 (germline): DFQATT, SNEGSKA (reference sequence). The length of the CDR3 is 15 residues. Trimming left V 4 bases short and J 10 bases short, with 20 bases between. The CDR3 spells CSATVQGFLGSPLHF. In DNA, the CDR3 is TGCAGTGCTACCGTTCAGGGGTTCCTAGGATCACCCCTCCACTTT.

Remarks on this clone: Its ends do not fully match the called genes, so a read error is possible. The V gene is TRBV18, the J gene TRBJ2-7, with D maybe TRBD1 (5 bases). Per germline, CDR1 KGHSH and CDR2 LQKENI. The CDR3 covers 14 residues. CDR3 DNA sequence: TGTGCCATCTCACCAATGACAGCCTCCTACGAGCAGTACTTC. Protein sequence: CAISPMTASYEQYF.

V is TRBV5-1 and J is TRBJ2-2; D not certain. The CDR3 covers 14 residues. Germline CDR1 reads SGHRS; CDR2 reads YFSETQ. V was clipped by 1 base and J by 5 bases, with 9 bases between them. The CDR3 nucleotides read TGCGCCAGCAGCTTGTATGGGCCGACCGGGGAGCTGTTTTTT. Translating gives CASSLYGPTGELFF.

The sample holds a few counts of this clone. The V and J genes are TRBV6-4 and TRBJ2-3; 9 bases match TRBD1. The CDR3 contains 15 residues. The germline V gene encodes CDR1 MRHNA and CDR2 SNTAGT. Trimming removed 0 bases from V and 4 bases from J; junction bases left unmatched: 2. This CDR3 reads CASSDSTGGPDTQYF. In DNA, the CDR3 is TGTGCCAGCAGTGACTCTACAGGGGGCCCAGATACGCAGTATTTT.

This chain uses TRBV20-1 with TRBJ1-2; no clear D gene. This CDR3 region has 12 residues. Trimming stripped 3 bases from V and 10 bases from J, with 15 bases between. The germline gives CDR1 DFQATT, CDR2 SNEGSKA (reference sequence). The DNA for the CDR3 is TGCAGTGCTAGCCCCAGGATACGGGCCTACACCTTC. Translating it yields CSASPRIRAYTF.

The chain's CDR3 is CASSYTAGWDQTQHF. In nucleotides, the CDR3 is TGTGCCAGCAGTTACACGGCAGGGTGGGATCAGACACAGCATTTT. V gene TRBV6-2 or TRBV6-3 combines with J gene TRBJ1-5, with D perhaps matching TRBD1 (5 bases). Germline CDR1 MNHEY, CDR2 SVGEGT. Trimming removed 2 bases from V and 13 bases from J, with 21 bases in between. This CDR3 is built from 15 residues.

In the case of this clone: It may be a read error: a sequence one base away is much more abundant. The rearrangement joins TRBV20-1 to TRBJ2-3; TRBD1 aligns across 9 bases. Germline lookup yields CDR1 DFQATT and CDR2 SNEGSKA (reference sequence). The length of the CDR3 is 16 residues. The CDR3 reads CSARARDREGVGTQYF. The CDR3 nucleotides are TGCAGCGCTAGAGCCCGGGACAGGGAGGGAGTGGGTACGCAGTATTTT.

J is TRBJ1-2 and V is TRBV5-1, with D possibly matching TRBD1 (5 bases). With 0 bases removed from V and 4 bases from J, the gap between germline ends came to 13 bases. Germline CDR1 reads SGHRS; CDR2 reads YFSETQ. The CDR3 sequence is 15 residues long. In nucleotides, the CDR3 is TGCGCCAGCAGCTTGGTCGGTCAGGGTTCCTATGGCTACACCTTC. Protein: CASSLVGQGSYGYTF.

This clone was detected only a few times. V usage is TRBV28 and J usage is TRBJ2-1, with 8 bases that match TRBD2. CDR1 MDHEN and CDR2 SYDVKM come from the germline V gene. V was clipped by 4 bases and J by 3 bases; unmatched bases: 5. The CDR3 consists of 15 residues. CDR3 in amino acids: CASSSVAGRYNEQFF. The CDR3 DNA is TGTGCCAGCAGTTCGGTAGCGGGGCGCTACAATGAGCAGTTCTTC.

This rearrangement joins TRBV12-3 or TRBV12-4 to TRBJ2-7, with D possibly TRBD2 on 6 matching bases. The V gene lost 4 bases and the J gene lost 2 bases, with 15 bases spanning the gap. The CDR3 totals 15 residues. The CDR3 nucleotides are TGTGCCAGCAGTTACGATGGTAGCGGAGCCTACGAGCAGTACTTC. Protein product: CASSYDGSGAYEQYF.

This rearrangement joins TRBV2 to TRBJ1-1; 8 bases agree with TRBD1. This CDR3 comprises 15 residues. Germline assignment: CDR1 SNHLY and CDR2 FYNNEI. Trimming cost V 7 bases and J 3 bases; bases outside gene matches: 10. The CDR3 loop is CASNQGAPMDTEAFF. CDR3 DNA sequence: TGTGCCAGCAACCAGGGGGCGCCGATGGACACTGAAGCTTTCTTT.

In DNA form, the CDR3 reads TGTGCCAGCAGCTCAAAACAGGGCAACACCGGGGAGCTGTTTTTT. Translating gives CASSSKQGNTGELFF. This chain joins TRBV7-9 and TRBJ2-2; D may be TRBD1 (6 bases). The ends were cut back, 4 bases at V and 2 bases at J, with 11 bases in the middle. Per the germline V gene, CDR1 is SEHNR and CDR2 is FQNEAQ (reference sequence). The CDR3 extends over 15 amino acids.

V usage is TRBV7-8 and J usage is TRBJ2-7, with TRBD2 as a possible D gene (5 bases). Trimming removed 8 bases at V and 2 bases at J, with 13 bases between. The germline V gene has CDR1 SGHVS and CDR2 FQNEAQ. This CDR3 contains 13 residues. CDR3 region: CASGPLATYEQYF. The CDR3 nucleotides are TGTGCCAGCGGCCCGCTAGCCACCTACGAGCAGTACTTC.

For this clone: Its ends do not fully match the called genes, so a read error is possible. The genes are TRBV5-1 and TRBJ2-7, with D perhaps matching TRBD1 (5 bases). Germline CDR1 and CDR2: SGHRS and YFSETQ. The CDR3 consists of 13 residues. CDR3 bases: TGTGCCAGCAGCTTCCAGGGTGAAGGCGAGCAGTACTTC. Translated, it gives CASSFQGEGEQYF.

This clone turned up a few times. This chain connects TRBV28 to TRBJ2-7; TRBD2 matches at 8 bases. CDR1 and CDR2 (germline): MDHEN, SYDVKM. The CDR3 is made up of 16 amino acids. The V and J ends lost 4 bases and 3 bases, in that order; junction bases with no gene match: 11. CDR3 amino acids: CASSSSGTRAFYEQYF. The CDR3 bases are TGTGCCAGCAGTTCCTCCGGGACTAGAGCCTTCTACGAGCAGTACTTC.

In its sample, this clone is medium-sized (0.01 to 0.1%). This rearrangement joins TRBV3-1 to TRBJ1-2; TRBD1 aligns across 7 bases. V gave up 3 bases and J gave up 5 bases; unmatched junction bases: 9. Per the germline V gene, CDR1 is LGHDT and CDR2 is YNNKEL (reference sequence). The CDR3 length is 15 residues. CDR3 residues: CASSQSDRVRYGYTF. The CDR3 region has the DNA TGTGCCAGCAGCCAGTCCGACAGGGTCAGGTATGGCTACACCTTC. The variable domain in full, completed from reference TRBV3-1 and TRBJ1-2, reads DTAVSQTPKYLVTQMGNDKSIKCEQNLGHDTMYWYKQDSKKFLKIMFSYNNKELIINETVPNRFSPKSPDKAHLNLHINSLELGDSAVYFCASSQSDRVRYGYTFGSGTRLTVV.

This clone was picked up a small number of times. The chain couples TRBV15 to TRBJ2-7; D uncertain. The CDR3 covers 13 residues. V was cut by 0 bases and J by 2 bases, with 5 bases left in between. From germline, CDR1 is LNHNV and CDR2 YYDKDF (reference sequence). CDR3 sequence: CATSRDKPYEQYF. The CDR3 DNA sequence: TGTGCCACCAGCAGAGACAAGCCCTACGAGCAGTACTTC.

In its sample, this clone ranks as medium-sized. The chain recombines TRBV9 with TRBJ2-1, with TRBD1 matching 10 bases. With 1 base clipped from V and 0 bases from J, the junction kept 4 bases outside the gene matches. CDR3 length: 17 residues. The germline V gene has CDR1 SGDLS and CDR2 YYNGEE. CDR3 loop: CASSVRGTGDSYNEQFF. CDR3 in DNA: TGTGCCAGCAGCGTACGAGGGACAGGGGACTCCTACAATGAGCAGTTCTTC.

This clone was picked up a small number of times. A much larger clone differs from this one at a single base, so this may be a read error. Here the CDR3 reads CSVEGQSGETKYF. The CDR3 DNA reads as TGCAGCGTTGAGGGTCAGTCGGGGGAGACCAAGTACTTC. The J gene is TRBJ2-5, the V gene TRBV29-1, with D possibly matching TRBD2 (6 bases). This CDR3 comprises 13 residues. Germline assignment: CDR1 SQVTM and CDR2 ANQGSEA.

This clone rates as medium-sized (0.01 to 0.1%). J is TRBJ2-5 and V is TRBV20-1; D possibly corresponds to TRBD2 (6 bases). Germline V gene lookup returns CDR1 DFQATT and CDR2 SNEGSKA (reference sequence). The CDR3 has 15 residues. The V and J ends lost 0 bases and 0 bases respectively, with 11 bases between them. The CDR3 DNA reads as TGCAGTGCTAGAGATGGGCGGGGCCACCAAGAGACCCAGTACTTC. Its protein is CSARDGRGHQETQYF.

Many counts were recorded for this clone. The CDR3 DNA is TGCAGTGCTAGACGAATCGGGGGGGCGCGTGAAAAACTGTTTTTT. Translating gives CSARRIGGAREKLFF. V is TRBV20-1 and J is TRBJ1-4; possible D gene TRBD1, 6 bases. Per germline, CDR1 DFQATT and CDR2 SNEGSKA (reference sequence). The CDR3 is made up of 15 amino acids. V gave up 2 bases and J gave up 7 bases, with 17 bases separating them.

This clone occurred many times. CDR3 residues: CASSGGAGETQYF. DNA for the CDR3: TGTGCCAGCAGCGGGGGGGCGGGAGAGACCCAGTACTTC. This chain joins TRBV7-3 and TRBJ2-5, with D maybe TRBD2 (7 bases). With 5 bases removed from V and 4 bases from J, the gap between germline ends came to 11 bases. The CDR3 is 13 amino acids. Germline V gives CDR1 SGHTA, CDR2 FQGTGA.

As to this clone: Germline and junction disagree at one end, which may indicate a read error. The V call is TRBV2, the J call TRBJ1-1, with a weak D call TRBD1 (5 bases). CDR3 length equals 14 residues. Per germline, CDR1 SNHLY and CDR2 FYNNEI. CDR3 loop: CASSEYWGVGEDFF. The CDR3 DNA reads TGTGCCAGCAGTGAATACTGGGGGGTAGGTGAAGATTTCTTT. Using reference TRBV2 and TRBJ1-1 for the parts outside the CDR3, the full variable domain is EPEVTQTPSHQVTQMGQEVILRCVPISNHLYFYWYRQILGQKVEFLVSFYNNEISEKSEIFDDQFSVERPDGSNFTLKIRSTKLEDSAMYFCASSEYWGVGEDFFGQGTRLTVV.